This T cell receptor (beta chain) was recorded in a study of T-cell reconstitution after alpha-beta-depleted transplantation in children. Germline-derived CDR1 and CDR2 are KGHSH and LQKENI. Trimming took off 0 bases at V and 9 bases at J, with 17 bases between the two ends. The CDR3 runs 15 residues. Unique molecular identifiers were used to barcode this TCRbeta library. MiXCR, run by TCRdb on the PCR reads, gives a single entry per CDR3 protein. The table lists 300,000 or so distinct CDR3 sequences, 9.9% of them singletons. In this sample, this clonotype turned up a few times. The sequencing here drew on PBMCs from the stem cell graft donor, taken from the stem cell graft. V gene TRBV18 combines with J gene TRBJ2-5; the D gene is possibly TRBD1 (5 bases). The sequence derives from a human donor who donated a stem cell graft to a child with SCID. CDR3 residues: CASSPPSRTRSPQYF. In nucleotides, the CDR3 is TGTGCCAGCTCACCACCGAGTAGGACAAGGAGTCCCCAGTACTTC.